This TCR beta chain was captured in a study of human T cells and chemical hapten exposure. Overall study: Upper-back patch tests with 0.01% DPC were read at 6 days. Alopecia areata, totalis and universalis patients, mostly female, were included. Broader study findings: Expanded TCR counts at PT1 went up together with patch test score, a positive correlation.

Germline V CDR1 and CDR2: MNHNS, SASEGT. The ends lost 0 bases at V and 1 base at J; junction bases unmatched: 2. The CDR3 has 17 residues. As to this clonotype: Its antigen remains unidentified.

Indicated time point: patch test 1, 2 weeks after DPC sensitization. Treatment indicated: therapeutic diphenylcyclopropenone sensitization with weekly scalp DPC. Each CDR3 protein is one row after TCRdb ran MiXCR on the RACE reads. The sample records 380,000 or so distinct CDR3 sequences, roughly 4.8% being singletons. The rearrangement joins TRBV6-1 to TRBJ2-3; TRBD2 aligns across 12 bases. The TCR originated in a woman between 45 and 65 years old with alopecia areata. Some clones in this sample may be carry-over from other donors' samples. Specimen: whole blood, collected in connection with sensitization to the hapten diphenylcyclopropenone (DPC). The CDR3 here is CASSEALAGGRTDTQYF. CDR3 DNA sequence: TGTGCCAGCAGTGAAGCACTAGCGGGGGGCCGCACAGATACGCAGTATTTT.